The 32 T cell receptor beta chains below were found in one sample sequenced in a study of T cell changes during pregnancy in multiple sclerosis. The table came from immunoSEQ multiplex PCR; TCRdb's copy has only in-frame clones and leaves some out. The sample includes 68,000 or so clones, about 91% seen only once; the top ten take around 1.5%. The starting material was peripheral blood, obtained in the second trimester of pregnancy. The receptor set was obtained from a female donor in good health, enrolled as a control in a pregnancy study.

The rearrangement links TRBV5-1 to TRBJ2-1, with 8 bases lining up with TRBD1. CDR1 SGHRS and CDR2 YFSETQ come from the germline V gene. The CDR3 is 16 residues long. Trimming at V came to 4 bases and at J to 0 bases, leaving 6 bases not matched to a gene. The CDR3 protein is CASSTGTGSSYNEQFF. Written as DNA, the CDR3 is TGCGCCAGCAGCACGGGGACAGGAAGCTCCTACAATGAGCAGTTCTTC.

As for this clone: Other nucleotide sequences from this sample produce the same CDR3. This chain joins TRBV4-2 and TRBJ1-6; D may be TRBD1 (5 bases). Trimming left V 1 base short and J 8 bases short, with 6 bases between. Germline V gene data show CDR1 as LGHNA and CDR2 as YNFKEQ. The CDR3 is made up of 13 amino acids. The CDR3 region has the DNA TGTGCCAGCAGCCAAGGGGGGGATTCACCCCTCCACTTT. It is translated as CASSQGGDSPLHF.

The V gene is TRBV25-1, the J gene TRBJ2-7, with 7 bases that match TRBD2. Trimming removed 2 bases from V and 3 bases from J; junction bases left unmatched: 7. Germline V gene data show CDR1 as MGHDK and CDR2 as SYGVNS. CDR3 length: 15 residues. The CDR3 bases are TGTGCCAGCAGTGAAAGGGAGGGCTTCTACTACGAGCAGTACTTC. Its protein product is CASSEREGFYYEQYF.

This sequence joins TRBV11-2 and TRBJ2-1; 7 bases agree with TRBD1. Germline V lookup: CDR1 SGHAT, CDR2 FQNNGV. The junction had 8 bases not matched to a gene; V was cut back by 5 bases and J by 7 bases. The CDR3 covers 14 residues. Here the CDR3 reads CASSLWDSSNEQFF. Here the CDR3 DNA reads TGTGCCAGCAGCCTCTGGGACAGTTCGAATGAGCAGTTCTTC.

This rearrangement joins TRBV28 to TRBJ1-3; 8 bases line up with TRBD1. In germline, CDR1 is MDHEN, CDR2 SYDVKM. V shed 3 bases and J 2 bases; nucleotides not matched to a gene: 12. The length of the CDR3 is 18 residues. CDR3 in DNA: TGTGCCAGCAGTTTGATTTCAGGACAGGGCGGTCCTGGAAACACCATATATTTT. Its translation is CASSLISGQGGPGNTIYF.

The rearrangement uses TRBV27 and TRBJ2-7; tentative D call: TRBD1 (6 bases). Germline V gene sequence: CDR1 MNHEY, CDR2 SMNVEV (reference sequence). This CDR3 has 15 residues. Deletions cut 5 bases from V and 5 bases from J, with 19 bases between. CDR3 in DNA: TGTGCCAGCAGTCCCTTCTGGGGGCTTGGGGACGAGCAGTACTTC. Its protein product is CASSPFWGLGDEQYF.

The rearrangement uses TRBV30 and TRBJ2-1; 14 positions match TRBD2. J lost 4 bases, V lost 3 bases, and 2 bases had no gene match. This CDR3 contains 15 residues. Germline CDR1 reads GTSNPN; CDR2 reads SVGIG (reference sequence). Here the CDR3 DNA reads TGTGCCTGGAGCAGACTAGCGGGAGGGTACAATGAGCAGTTCTTC. Its translation: CAWSRLAGGYNEQFF.

This chain joins TRBV7-2 and TRBJ2-3, with TRBD2 matching 16 bases. Per the germline V gene, CDR1 is SGHTA and CDR2 is FQGNSA. Trimming at V came to 4 bases and at J to 8 bases, leaving 9 bases not matched to a gene. This CDR3 has 17 residues. CDR3 coding DNA: TGTGCCAGCAGCTCCAGCGGGACTAGCGGGAGGGCCCTTACGCAGTATTTT. Its translation is CASSSSGTSGRALTQYF.

This sequence joins TRBV30 and TRBJ1-1; TRBD1 agrees at 10 bases. CDR1 and CDR2 (germline): GTSNPN, SVGIG (reference sequence). This CDR3 region has 15 residues. The trim removed 3 bases at V and 1 base at J, leaving 5 bases unmatched. The CDR3 DNA is TGTGCCTGGAGCGGGACAGGGGATCGGAACACTGAAGCTTTCTTT. Amino acids: CAWSGTGDRNTEAFF. Drawing the rest from reference TRBV30 and TRBJ1-1, the complete variable domain is SQTIHQWPATLVQPVGSPLSLECTVEGTSNPNLYWYRQAAGRGLQLLFYSVGIGQISSEVPQNLSASRPQDRQFILSSKKLLLSDSGFYLCAWSGTGDRNTEAFFGQGTRLTVV.

The rearrangement joins TRBV6-6 to TRBJ2-7; 7 bases are a match to TRBD1. The CDR3 spans 14 residues. The V gene end was trimmed by 4 bases and the J gene end by 6 bases; junction bases not matched to a gene: 9. The V gene's germline CDR1 is MNHNY and CDR2 SVGAGI (reference sequence). Here the CDR3 reads CASSSGTRGSEQYF. The CDR3 nucleotides are TGTGCCAGCAGTTCCGGGACCAGGGGGAGCGAGCAGTACTTC.

The rearrangement uses TRBV6-1 and TRBJ1-5; tentatively, D is TRBD1 (5 bases). There are 16 residues in the CDR3. Germline CDR1 reads MNHNS; CDR2 reads SASEGT. V dropped 2 bases and J dropped 2 bases, with 13 bases sitting between them. The CDR3 sequence: CASSEFGGSGNQPQHF. CDR3 bases: TGTGCCAGCAGTGAATTTGGGGGGTCGGGCAATCAGCCCCAGCATTTT.

The chain recombines TRBV25-1 with TRBJ2-5; weak D call: TRBD1 (7 bases). With 3 bases removed from V and 2 bases from J, the gap between germline ends came to 10 bases. From germline, CDR1 is MGHDK and CDR2 SYGVNS. The CDR3 spans 14 residues. CDR3 region: CASSESGGQETQYF. Written as DNA, the CDR3 is TGTGCCAGCAGTGAGTCAGGGGGGCAAGAGACCCAGTACTTC.

The chain uses TRBV28 and TRBJ2-4, with D unclear. The germline gives CDR1 MDHEN, CDR2 SYDVKM. Trimming stripped 7 bases from V and 0 bases from J, with 10 bases between. The CDR3 is made up of 14 amino acids. The CDR3 spells CASKRRLAKNIQYF. Written as DNA, the CDR3 is TGTGCCAGCAAAAGGAGACTAGCCAAAAACATTCAGTACTTC.

This chain connects TRBV28 to TRBJ1-2; 7 bases are a match to TRBD1. CDR3 length equals 14 residues. Trimming took 10 bases from V and 4 from J; bases not matched to a gene: 12. Per germline, CDR1 MDHEN and CDR2 SYDVKM. The CDR3 spells CATYSGQLVYGYTF. The CDR3 DNA is TGTGCCACCTACTCGGGACAGCTAGTCTATGGCTACACCTTC.

This clone was seen only a few times. The chain combines TRBV28 with TRBJ1-3; 12 nucleotides align to TRBD1. CDR3 size: 17 residues. Per germline, CDR1 MDHEN and CDR2 SYDVKM. V lost 6 bases, J lost 2 bases, and 8 bases stayed unmatched. The CDR3 region is CASRTWDRGQPGNTIYF. In nucleotides, the CDR3 is TGTGCCAGCAGGACCTGGGACAGGGGGCAACCTGGAAACACCATATATTTT.

This chain links TRBV7-2 with TRBJ1-4, with no clear D. The CDR3 is made up of 15 amino acids. V lost 0 bases to trimming and J lost 5 bases, with 10 bases between them. In germline, CDR1 is SGHTA, CDR2 FQGNSA. CDR3 loop: CASSLAGSSNEKLFF. The CDR3, as DNA: TGTGCCAGCAGCTTAGCGGGCAGCTCCAATGAAAAACTGTTTTTT.

In the case of this clone: At one end the junction does not follow the germline gene, possibly because of a read error. This sequence joins TRBV7-7 and TRBJ1-5; 9 bases are shared with TRBD1. Germline V CDR1 and CDR2: SSHAT, FNYEAQ (reference sequence). The CDR3 consists of 17 residues. CDR3 loop: CASSLGDERGQGRPQHF. In DNA, the CDR3 is TGTGCTAGCAGCTTAGGGGATGAACGGGGACAGGGTCGGCCCCAGCATTTT. The complete variable domain, with remaining parts taken from reference TRBV7-7 and TRBJ1-5, reads GAGVSQSPRYKVTKRGQDVTLRCDPISSHATLYWYQQALGQGPEFLTYFNYEAQPDKSGLPSDRFSAERPEGSISTLTIQRTEQRDSAMYRCASSLGDERGQGRPQHFGDGTRLSIL.

This chain links TRBV28 with TRBJ1-1; 7 positions match TRBD1. The V segment lost 5 bases and the J segment 0 bases; nucleotides outside the gene matches: 6. Germline loops: CDR1 MDHEN, CDR2 SYDVKM. This CDR3 is built from 15 residues. CDR3 protein: CASSTTGTVNTEAFF. The CDR3 DNA reads as TGTGCCAGCAGTACTACCGGGACAGTGAACACTGAAGCTTTCTTT.

The gene calls are TRBV28 and TRBJ2-7; 7 bases align to TRBD1. V was clipped by 5 bases and J by 0 bases; unmatched bases: 10. The CDR3 sequence is 16 residues long. Germline V lookup: CDR1 MDHEN, CDR2 SYDVKM. CDR3 nucleotide sequence: TGTGCCAGCAGTCCACCGGGACAGATTAGCTCCTACGAGCAGTACTTC. Protein: CASSPPGQISSYEQYF.

The genes are TRBV11-1 and TRBJ1-6, with a tentative D call TRBD1 (6 bases). Between the trimmed V and J ends, which lost 4 bases and 8 bases, there was a span of 12 bases. CDR1 and CDR2 (germline): SGHAT, FQDESV (reference sequence). The CDR3 contains 14 residues. CDR3 sequence (DNA): TGTGCCAGCAGCTCCAGGGGTACGGATTCACCCCTCCACTTT. Its translation is CASSSRGTDSPLHF.

The CDR3 DNA reads TGTGCCAGTAGTATAAATACGGGACTAGTCTACGAGCAGTACTTC. Its protein is CASSINTGLVYEQYF. The genes are TRBV19 and TRBJ2-7; 8 bases agree with TRBD2. Trimming removed 2 bases from V and 3 bases from J; junction bases left unmatched: 6. CDR1 is LNHDA and CDR2 is SQIVND in the germline V gene (reference sequence). The CDR3 is 15 amino acids.

This clone was seen more than once but under ten times. This chain uses TRBV5-4 with TRBJ2-7, with 8 bases lining up with TRBD1. The CDR3 is made up of 12 amino acids. Per germline, CDR1 SGHNT and CDR2 YYREEE (reference sequence). The V segment lost 4 bases and the J segment 9 bases; nucleotides outside the gene matches: 6. Here the CDR3 reads CASSVGQGRQYF. The CDR3 nucleotides are TGTGCCAGCAGCGTCGGACAGGGACGGCAGTACTTC.

The chain recombines TRBV6-4 with TRBJ2-1, with D possibly being TRBD2 (5 bases). The CDR3 sequence is 16 residues long. Trimming took 6 bases from V and 2 from J, leaving 17 bases between them. Germline CDR1 is MRHNA and CDR2 is SNTAGT. Written as DNA, the CDR3 is TGTGCCAGCAGGGAAGGGCGGAGCGGCGCCTACAATGAGCAGTTCTTC. This codes for CASREGRSGAYNEQFF.

This chain joins TRBV19 and TRBJ2-7; TRBD1 matches 8 bases. The CDR3 spans 14 residues. With 6 bases clipped from V and 7 bases from J, the junction kept 11 bases outside the gene matches. Germline loops: CDR1 LNHDA, CDR2 SQIVND (reference sequence). The CDR3, as DNA: TGTGCCAGTAGCCGAACCAGGGGGCAGGGAGAGCAGTACTTC. It encodes CASSRTRGQGEQYF.

The chain employs TRBV28 and TRBJ2-1; D might be TRBD1 (5 bases). The germline gives CDR1 MDHEN, CDR2 SYDVKM. V gave up 5 bases and J gave up 0 bases, with 11 bases separating them. The CDR3 is 15 amino acids. The CDR3 coding sequence is TGTGCCAGCAGTCCCCCCCAGGGCTCCTACAATGAGCAGTTCTTC. It encodes CASSPPQGSYNEQFF.

Only one count was recorded for this clone. The V and J genes are TRBV28 and TRBJ2-7; 9 bases align to TRBD1. The CDR3 is 13 residues long. Germline trimming cut 6 bases from V and 3 bases from J; bases unmatched to any gene: 3. Germline loops: CDR1 MDHEN, CDR2 SYDVKM. The CDR3 DNA reads as TGTGCCAGCAGCTCGGGACAGGGCTACGAGCAGTACTTC. It codes for CASSSGQGYEQYF.

The V and J genes are TRBV7-2 and TRBJ1-2; 7 bases align to TRBD1. Looked up from germline, CDR1 is SGHTA and CDR2 is FQGNSA. This CDR3 region has 14 residues. Trimming removed 3 bases from V and 2 bases from J; junction bases left unmatched: 3. The CDR3 sequence: CASSLGTANYGYTF. As DNA, the CDR3 is TGTGCCAGCAGCTTGGGGACAGCGAACTATGGCTACACCTTC.

This clone was observed a single time. The chain joins TRBV5-6 to TRBJ2-2; 9 bases agree with TRBD2. The trim removed 4 bases at V and 1 base at J, leaving 5 bases unmatched. CDR3 size: 16 residues. Looked up from germline, CDR1 is SGHDT and CDR2 is YYEEEE. The CDR3 loop is CASSPLTSGNTGELFF. The CDR3 nucleotides are TGTGCCAGCAGCCCCCTGACTAGCGGGAACACCGGGGAGCTGTTTTTT.

This chain connects TRBV15 to TRBJ1-5; TRBD1 matches 7 bases. The V gene end was trimmed by 1 base and the J gene end by 14 bases; junction bases not matched to a gene: 11. Per the germline V gene, CDR1 is LNHNV and CDR2 is YYDKDF (reference sequence). The length of the CDR3 is 14 residues. Here the CDR3 DNA reads TGTGCCACCAGCAGAGCCCGGGACAGAACTAAGAAGCATTTT. Residues: CATSRARDRTKKHF.

The CDR3 nucleotides read TGTGCCAGCAGTTTATCAGGGGTCCGTGAAGCTTTCTTT. As protein: CASSLSGVREAFF. V usage is TRBV28 and J usage is TRBJ1-1; tentative D call: TRBD1 (6 bases). This CDR3 has 13 residues. Trimming stripped 1 base from V and 7 bases from J, with 10 bases between. Per germline, CDR1 MDHEN and CDR2 SYDVKM. Drawing the rest from reference TRBV28 and TRBJ1-1, the complete variable domain is DVKVTQSSRYLVKRTGEKVFLECVQDMDHENMFWYRQDPGLGLRLIYFSYDVKMKEKGDIPEGYSVSREKKERFSLILESASTNQTSMYLCASSLSGVREAFFGQGTRLTVV.

The V call is TRBV19, the J call TRBJ2-4; TRBD1 matches 7 bases. The CDR3 consists of 14 residues. Germline loops: CDR1 LNHDA, CDR2 SQIVND (reference sequence). J lost 3 bases, V lost 3 bases, and 2 bases had no gene match. CDR3 sequence: CASSMGQLKNIQYF. The DNA of the CDR3 is TGTGCCAGTAGTATGGGACAGCTCAAAAACATTCAGTACTTC.

This chain links TRBV12-5 with TRBJ2-7; TRBD1 agrees at 10 bases. This CDR3 spans 14 amino acids. The trim removed 7 bases at V and 4 bases at J, leaving 7 bases unmatched. Germline CDR1 reads LGHNT; CDR2 reads FRNRAP. This CDR3 is CASAKDRGLYEQYF. CDR3 bases: TGTGCTAGTGCCAAAGACAGGGGGCTGTACGAGCAGTACTTC.